This T cell receptor (beta chain) is drawn from a study of blood T cell repertoires in COVID-19. Study in general: COVID-19 samples collected from the United States, Italy and Spain covered acute and convalescent phases.

Recruits, aged roughly 18 to 95 years, lived in 20 to 30 US areas. Allocation to cohorts depended on clinical history reported by the participants. Each exposed participant met a COVID-19 case in the 2 weeks preceding study entry. With 4 bases clipped from V and 0 bases from J, the junction kept 8 bases outside the gene matches. This CDR3 is built from 18 residues. From germline, CDR1 is MNHEY and CDR2 SMNVEV (reference sequence). Assay used: immunoSEQ multiplex PCR; TCRdb lists only in-frame clones, some missing. The sample includes around 200,000 clones, approximately 86% of them seen just once. The rearrangement uses TRBV27 and TRBJ1-6; 8 bases fit TRBD1. The sample was PBMCs or T cells enriched from blood (not recorded which). The receptor comes from a woman aged 25 to 45 who had been exposed to COVID-19. The DNA of the CDR3 is TGTGCCAGCAGTTCCCTCAGTGGGACAGGCTCCTATAATTCACCCCTCCACTTT. It encodes CASSSLSGTGSYNSPLHF.